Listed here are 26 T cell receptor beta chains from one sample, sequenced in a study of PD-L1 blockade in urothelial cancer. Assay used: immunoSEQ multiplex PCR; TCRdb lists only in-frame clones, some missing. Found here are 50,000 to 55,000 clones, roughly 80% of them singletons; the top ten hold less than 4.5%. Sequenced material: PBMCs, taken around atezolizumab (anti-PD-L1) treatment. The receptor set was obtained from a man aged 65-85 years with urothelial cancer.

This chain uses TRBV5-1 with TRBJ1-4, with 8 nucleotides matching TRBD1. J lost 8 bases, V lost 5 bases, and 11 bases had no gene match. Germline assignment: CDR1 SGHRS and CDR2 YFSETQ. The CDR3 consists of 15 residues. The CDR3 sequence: CASSFTTGVGEKLFF. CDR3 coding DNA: TGCGCCAGCAGTTTTACGACAGGGGTGGGAGAAAAACTGTTTTTT.

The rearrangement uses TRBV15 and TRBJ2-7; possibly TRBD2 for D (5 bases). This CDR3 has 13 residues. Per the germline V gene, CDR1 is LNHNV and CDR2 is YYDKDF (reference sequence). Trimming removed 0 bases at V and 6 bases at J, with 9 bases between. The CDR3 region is CATSRDSVREQYF. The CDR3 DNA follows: TGTGCCACCAGCAGAGATAGCGTGCGCGAGCAGTACTTC.

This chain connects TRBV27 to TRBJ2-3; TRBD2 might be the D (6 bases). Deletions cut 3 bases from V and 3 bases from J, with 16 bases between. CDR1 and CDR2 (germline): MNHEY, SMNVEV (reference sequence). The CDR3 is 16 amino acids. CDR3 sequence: CASSLEGNLGTDTQYF. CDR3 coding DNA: TGTGCCAGCAGTTTGGAGGGGAACCTCGGGACAGATACGCAGTATTTT.

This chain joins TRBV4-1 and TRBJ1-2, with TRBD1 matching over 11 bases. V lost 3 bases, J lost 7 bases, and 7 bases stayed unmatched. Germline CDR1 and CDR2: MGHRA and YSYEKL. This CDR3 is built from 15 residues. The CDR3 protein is CASSHIGQGALGYTF. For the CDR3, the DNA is TGCGCCAGCAGCCATATAGGACAGGGGGCGCTTGGCTACACCTTC.

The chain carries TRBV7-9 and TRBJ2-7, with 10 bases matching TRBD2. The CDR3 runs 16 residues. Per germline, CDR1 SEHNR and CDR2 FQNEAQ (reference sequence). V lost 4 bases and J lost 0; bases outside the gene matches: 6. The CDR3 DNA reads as TGTGCCAGCAGCTGGGCTAGCGGGGGTGCCTCCTACGAGCAGTACTTC. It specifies CASSWASGGASYEQYF.

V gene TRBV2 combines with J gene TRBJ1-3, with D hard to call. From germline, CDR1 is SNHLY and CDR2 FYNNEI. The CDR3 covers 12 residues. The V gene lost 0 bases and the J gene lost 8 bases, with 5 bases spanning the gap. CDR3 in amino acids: CASSEARDTIYF. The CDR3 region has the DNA TGTGCCAGCAGTGAAGCAAGAGACACCATATATTTT. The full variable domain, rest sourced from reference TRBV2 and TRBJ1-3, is EPEVTQTPSHQVTQMGQEVILRCVPISNHLYFYWYRQILGQKVEFLVSFYNNEISEKSEIFDDQFSVERPDGSNFTLKIRSTKLEDSAMYFCASSEARDTIYFGEGSWLTVV.

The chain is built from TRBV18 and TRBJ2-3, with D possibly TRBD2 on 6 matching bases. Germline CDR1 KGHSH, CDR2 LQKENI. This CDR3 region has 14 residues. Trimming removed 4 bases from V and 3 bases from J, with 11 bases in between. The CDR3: CASSRRDFTDTQYF. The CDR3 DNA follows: TGTGCCAGCTCACGACGGGACTTTACAGATACGCAGTATTTT.

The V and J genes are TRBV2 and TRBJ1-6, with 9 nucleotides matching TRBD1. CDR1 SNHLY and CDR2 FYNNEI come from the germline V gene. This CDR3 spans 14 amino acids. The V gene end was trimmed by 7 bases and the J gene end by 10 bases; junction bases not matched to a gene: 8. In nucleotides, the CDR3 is TGTGCCAGCATGAGCCAGGACAGGGGCTCACCCCTCCACTTT. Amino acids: CASMSQDRGSPLHF.

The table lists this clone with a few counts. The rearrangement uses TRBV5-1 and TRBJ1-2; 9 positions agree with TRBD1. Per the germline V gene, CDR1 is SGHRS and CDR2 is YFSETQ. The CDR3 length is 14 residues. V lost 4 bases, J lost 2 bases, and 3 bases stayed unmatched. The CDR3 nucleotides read TGCGCCAGCAGCGGGGGACAGGGAAACTATGGCTACACCTTC. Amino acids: CASSGGQGNYGYTF. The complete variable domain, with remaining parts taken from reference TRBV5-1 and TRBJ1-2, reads KAGVTQTPRYLIKTRGQQVTLSCSPISGHRSVSWYQQTPGQGLQFLFEYFSETQRNKGNFPGRFSGRQFSNSRSEMNVSTLELGDSALYLCASSGGQGNYGYTFGSGTRLTVV.

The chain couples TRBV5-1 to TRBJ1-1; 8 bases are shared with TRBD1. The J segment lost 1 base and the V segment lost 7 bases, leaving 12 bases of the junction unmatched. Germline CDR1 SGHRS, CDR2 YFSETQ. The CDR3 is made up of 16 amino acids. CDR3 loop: CASGPGTGWTNTEAFF. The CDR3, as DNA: TGCGCCAGCGGGCCCGGGACAGGCTGGACGAACACTGAAGCTTTCTTT.

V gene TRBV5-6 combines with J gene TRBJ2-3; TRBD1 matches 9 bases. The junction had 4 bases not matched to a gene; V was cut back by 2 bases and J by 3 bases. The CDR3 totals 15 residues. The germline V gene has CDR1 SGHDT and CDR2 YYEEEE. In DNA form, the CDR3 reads TGTGCCAGCAGCTTATGGGACAGGGAGACAGATACGCAGTATTTT. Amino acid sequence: CASSLWDRETDTQYF.

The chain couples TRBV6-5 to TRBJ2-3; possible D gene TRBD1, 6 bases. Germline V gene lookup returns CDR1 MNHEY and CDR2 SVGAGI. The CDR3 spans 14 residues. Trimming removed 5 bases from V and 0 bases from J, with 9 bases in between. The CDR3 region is CASSRGWSTDTQYF. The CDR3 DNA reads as TGTGCCAGCAGTAGGGGGTGGAGCACAGATACGCAGTATTTT.

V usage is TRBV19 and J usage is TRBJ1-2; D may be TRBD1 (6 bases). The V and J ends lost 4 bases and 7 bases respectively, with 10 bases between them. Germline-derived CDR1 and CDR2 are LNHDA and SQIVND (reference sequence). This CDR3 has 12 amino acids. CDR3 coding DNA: TGTGCCAGTAGTACCAGGGGTGGTGGCTACACCTTC. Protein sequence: CASSTRGGGYTF.

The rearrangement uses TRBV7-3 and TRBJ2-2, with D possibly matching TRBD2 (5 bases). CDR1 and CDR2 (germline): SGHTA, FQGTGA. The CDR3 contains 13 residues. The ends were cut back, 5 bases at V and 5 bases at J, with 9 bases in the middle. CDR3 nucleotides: TGTGCCAGCAGCGTGACGGGAACCGGGGAGCTGTTTTTT. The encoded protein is CASSVTGTGELFF. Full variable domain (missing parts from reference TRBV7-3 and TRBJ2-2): GAGVSQTPSNKVTEKGKYVELRCDPISGHTALYWYRQSLGQGPEFLIYFQGTGAADDSGLPNDRFFAVRPEGSVSTLKIQRTERGDSAVYLCASSVTGTGELFFGEGSRLTVL.

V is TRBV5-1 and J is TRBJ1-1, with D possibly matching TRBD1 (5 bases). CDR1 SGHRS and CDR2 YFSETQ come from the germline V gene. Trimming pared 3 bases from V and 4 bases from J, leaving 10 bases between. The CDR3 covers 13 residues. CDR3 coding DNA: TGCGCCAGCAGCTCAGGGAGGGGCACTGAAGCTTTCTTT. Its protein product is CASSSGRGTEAFF.

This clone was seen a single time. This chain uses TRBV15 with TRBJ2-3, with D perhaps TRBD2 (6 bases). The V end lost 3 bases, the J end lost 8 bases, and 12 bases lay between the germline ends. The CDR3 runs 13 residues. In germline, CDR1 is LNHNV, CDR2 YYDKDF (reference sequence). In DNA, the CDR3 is TGTGCCACCAGCAGGACTAGTCCGGGTACGCAGTATTTT. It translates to CATSRTSPGTQYF.

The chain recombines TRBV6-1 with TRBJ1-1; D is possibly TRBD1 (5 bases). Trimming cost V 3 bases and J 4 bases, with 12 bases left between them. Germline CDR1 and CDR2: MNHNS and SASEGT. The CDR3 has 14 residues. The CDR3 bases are TGTGCCAGCAGTGACGTTCAGGGTAGCACTGAAGCTTTCTTT. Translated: CASSDVQGSTEAFF.

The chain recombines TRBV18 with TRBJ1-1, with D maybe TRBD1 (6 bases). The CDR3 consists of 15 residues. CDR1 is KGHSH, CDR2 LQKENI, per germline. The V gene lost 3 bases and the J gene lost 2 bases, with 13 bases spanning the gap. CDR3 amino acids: CASSPSIGTNTEAFF. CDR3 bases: TGTGCCAGCTCACCCTCGATTGGGACAAACACTGAAGCTTTCTTT.

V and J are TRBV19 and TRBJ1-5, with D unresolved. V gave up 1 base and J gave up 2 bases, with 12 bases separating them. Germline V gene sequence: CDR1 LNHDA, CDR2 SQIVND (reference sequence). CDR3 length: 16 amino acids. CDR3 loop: CASSIGTAGGNQPQHF. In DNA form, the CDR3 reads TGTGCCAGTAGTATAGGAACAGCGGGCGGCAATCAGCCCCAGCATTTT.

The CDR3 reads CASSVKGATNEKLFF. The CDR3 bases are TGTGCCAGCAGCGTGAAGGGGGCGACTAATGAAAAACTGTTTTTT. This chain uses TRBV5-4 with TRBJ1-4; 7 bases align to TRBD1. V was pared by 4 bases and J by 2 bases, with 5 bases of the junction left unmatched. Germline V gives CDR1 SGHNT, CDR2 YYREEE (reference sequence). This CDR3 spans 15 amino acids.

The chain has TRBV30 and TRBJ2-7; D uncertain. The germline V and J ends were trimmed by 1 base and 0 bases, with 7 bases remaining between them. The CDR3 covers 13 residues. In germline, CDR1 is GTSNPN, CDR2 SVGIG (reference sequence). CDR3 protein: CAWSGTSSYEQYF. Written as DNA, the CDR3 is TGTGCCTGGAGTGGCACGAGCTCCTACGAGCAGTACTTC.

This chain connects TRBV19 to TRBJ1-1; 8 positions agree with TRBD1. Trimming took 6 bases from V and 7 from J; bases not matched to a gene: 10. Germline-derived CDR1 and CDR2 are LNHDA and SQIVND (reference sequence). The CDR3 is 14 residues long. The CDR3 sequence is CASRNRGNLVEAFF. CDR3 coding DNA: TGTGCCAGTAGAAACAGGGGGAATTTGGTTGAAGCTTTCTTT.

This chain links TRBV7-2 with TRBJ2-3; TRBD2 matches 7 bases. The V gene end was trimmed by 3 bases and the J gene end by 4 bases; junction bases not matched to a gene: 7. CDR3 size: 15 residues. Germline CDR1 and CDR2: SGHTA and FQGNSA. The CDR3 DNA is TGTGCCAGCAGCTTCCCTGGACTAGGAGCAGATACGCAGTATTTT. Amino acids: CASSFPGLGADTQYF.

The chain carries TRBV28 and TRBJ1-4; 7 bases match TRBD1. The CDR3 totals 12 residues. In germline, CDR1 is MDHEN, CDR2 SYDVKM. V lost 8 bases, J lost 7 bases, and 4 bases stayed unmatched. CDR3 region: CASRDSTEKLFF. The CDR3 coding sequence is TGTGCCAGCCGGGACAGTACTGAAAAACTGTTTTTT.

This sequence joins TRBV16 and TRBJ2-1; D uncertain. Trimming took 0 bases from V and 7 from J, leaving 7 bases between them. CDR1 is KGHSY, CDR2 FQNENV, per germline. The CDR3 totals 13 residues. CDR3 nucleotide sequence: TGTGCCAGCAGCCAATCCAACAGAAATGAGCAGTTCTTC. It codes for CASSQSNRNEQFF.

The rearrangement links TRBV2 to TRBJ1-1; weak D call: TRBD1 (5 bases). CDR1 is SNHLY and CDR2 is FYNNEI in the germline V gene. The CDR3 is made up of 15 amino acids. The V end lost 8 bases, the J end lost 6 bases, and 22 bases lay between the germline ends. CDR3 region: CASLRGGWGAPEAFF. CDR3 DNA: TGTGCCAGCCTCCGGGGGGGGTGGGGAGCACCTGAAGCTTTCTTT.